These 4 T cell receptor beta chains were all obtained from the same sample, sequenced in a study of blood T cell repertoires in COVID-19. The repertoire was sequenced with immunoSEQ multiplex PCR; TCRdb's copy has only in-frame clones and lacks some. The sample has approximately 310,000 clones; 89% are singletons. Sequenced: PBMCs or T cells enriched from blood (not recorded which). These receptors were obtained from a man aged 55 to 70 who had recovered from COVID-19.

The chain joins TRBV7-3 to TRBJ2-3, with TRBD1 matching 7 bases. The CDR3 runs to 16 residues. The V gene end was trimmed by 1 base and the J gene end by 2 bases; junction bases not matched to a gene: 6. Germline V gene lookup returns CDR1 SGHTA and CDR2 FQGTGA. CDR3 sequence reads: CASSLRGTVVTDTQYF. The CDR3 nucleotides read TGTGCCAGCAGCTTAAGGGGGACAGTAGTCACAGATACGCAGTATTTT.

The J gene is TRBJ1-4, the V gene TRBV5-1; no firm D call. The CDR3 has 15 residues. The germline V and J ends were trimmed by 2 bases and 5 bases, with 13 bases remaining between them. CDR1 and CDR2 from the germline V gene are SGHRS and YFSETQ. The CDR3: CASSFSLPSNEKLFF. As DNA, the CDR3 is TGCGCCAGCAGCTTCTCCCTACCCTCCAATGAAAAACTGTTTTTT.

Here the CDR3 reads CSVEAGIGTDTQYF. For the CDR3, the DNA is TGCAGCGTTGAAGCAGGGATTGGTACAGATACGCAGTATTTT. The chain employs TRBV29-1 and TRBJ2-3; D might be TRBD1 (5 bases). The V gene lost 1 base and the J gene lost 3 bases, with 11 bases spanning the gap. The CDR3 contains 14 residues. The germline CDR1 and CDR2 sequences are SQVTM and ANQGSEA.

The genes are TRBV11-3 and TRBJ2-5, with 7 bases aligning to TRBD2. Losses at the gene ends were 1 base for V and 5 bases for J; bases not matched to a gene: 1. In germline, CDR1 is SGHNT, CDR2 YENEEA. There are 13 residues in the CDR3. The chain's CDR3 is CASSLGTRETQYF. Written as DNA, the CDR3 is TGTGCCAGCAGCTTAGGGACTAGGGAGACCCAGTACTTC.